The clone carrying this T cell receptor (beta chain) was seen only once. The sample belongs to a study of blood T cell repertoires in COVID-19. Trimming stripped 4 bases from V and 0 bases from J, with 6 bases between. Germline V CDR1 and CDR2: MDHEN, SYDVKM. The CDR3 consists of 14 residues. Source study methods: Counts of nucleated cells, estimated from reference gene primer amplification, were obtained. Some clones are missing from TCRdb's copy, which holds only in-frame ones; the method was immunoSEQ multiplex PCR. That table is the source of V, J and clone size, and D and trimming were worked out from the DNA. The sample yields roughly 100,000 clones, about 84% seen once.

Specimen: peripheral blood. This TCR was recovered from a woman in her sixties with acute or convalescent COVID-19. The rearrangement uses TRBV28 and TRBJ1-4; no reliable D call. The chain's CDR3 is CASSYGSTNEKLFF. The CDR3 DNA is TGTGCCAGCAGTTATGGCTCAACTAATGAAAAACTGTTTTTT.